The TCR beta chain under discussion was sequenced for a study of T cells in Graves' hyperthyroidism and ophthalmopathy. Amplified regions were TCR beta CDR3 sequences from RNA transcripts. The HTBI primer set drove a first-round RT-PCR of the TCR CDR3. TCRdb itself ran the multiplex PCR reads through MiXCR, one entry per CDR3 protein. The sample lists about 150,000 distinct CDR3 sequences, 22% occurring once. This clonotype was seen repeatedly, ten times or more. V was clipped by 5 bases and J by 4 bases; unmatched bases: 19. The CDR3 runs to 18 residues. Germline V gives CDR1 MDHEN, CDR2 SYDVKM. The sequencing input was blood. The chain recombines TRBV28 with TRBJ1-2; TRBD1 aligns across 7 bases. The receptor's source is a woman in her 50s with Graves' hyperthyroidism that later progressed to Graves' ophthalmopathy. The CDR3 is CASSPQGDSLSIIYGYTF. CDR3 coding DNA: TGTGCCAGCAGTCCCCAGGGGGACAGCCTTTCGATTATCTATGGCTACACCTTC.